This entry describes one TCR beta chain. Its antigen remains unknown. The sample originates from a study of CD8 T cells in ankylosing spondylitis. Study observations and caveats: The authors found the disease-linked clones to be CD8+ and relatively rare in peripheral blood. There was reportedly significant enrichment of clones that were disease-linked in matched ankylosing spondylitis synovial fluid. Some of these motif variants have turned up before, in reports on reactive arthritis synovial fluid and blood.

TCRdb passed the 5' RACE reads through MiXCR, listing each CDR3 protein once. The repertoire holds around 130,000 distinct CDR3 sequences, with 9.3% as singletons. The CDR3 runs to 14 residues. Germline V gene sequence: CDR1 SGDLS, CDR2 YYNGEE. V lost 0 bases and J lost 2, with 7 bases in between. The TCR comes from a male donor with ankylosing spondylitis or in good health (not recorded which). The genes are TRBV9 and TRBJ2-3; D remains unclear. Material: blood, either unsorted or a sorted T cell fraction (not recorded which). CDR3: CASSVGLFTDTQYF. The CDR3 region has the DNA TGTGCCAGCAGCGTAGGCCTATTCACAGATACGCAGTATTTT.